This TCR beta chain came from a study of CXCR3-negative and CXCR3-positive naive CD8 T cells. UMI-tagged TRB cDNA libraries were built via 5' RACE. TCRdb reworked the 5' RACE reads into one entry per CDR3 protein, no DNA. The sample has about 120,000 distinct CDR3 sequences. Notes on the study in general: Researchers reported similar TRBV-TRBJ usage in naive CXCR3-negative and CXCR3-positive cells, though memory differed. The TRB CDR3s that CXCR3-positive naive cells carried were more hydrophobic than those of CXCR3-negative naive cells.

Regarding this clonotype: Its antigen remains unknown.

There are 11 residues in the CDR3. The genes are TRBV23-1 and TRBJ2-5; TCRdb indicates TRBD2, and absent DNA this call remains unverified. TRBV23-1 is designated an ORF whose function remains uncertain. The TCR sequence derives from a human donor in good health. Some clones in this sample may be carry-over from other donors' samples. The sequenced sample was naive CXCR3+ CD8+ T cells from blood. Described subset: CD45RO-CCR7+CD27+CD95- naive CD8+ T cells expressing CXCR3 (TNR3+). This CDR3 is CASSPWAPQYF.